Each of the 5 T cell receptor beta chains below was sequenced from the same sample in a study of shared clonotypes between healthy human individuals. Assay used: immunoSEQ multiplex PCR; TCRdb lists only in-frame clones, some missing. Of around 440,000 clones listed, more than 70% are singletons. The specimen was PBMCs. Receptors originate from a woman aged 40 to 50 in good health. Some clones in this sample may be carry-over from other donors' samples.

The chain uses TRBV15 and TRBJ2-7; 11 bases align to TRBD1. The trim removed 0 bases at V and 5 bases at J, leaving 6 bases unmatched. Looked up from germline, CDR1 is LNHNV and CDR2 is YYDKDF (reference sequence). The CDR3 contains 16 residues. The CDR3 nucleotides read TGTGCCACCAGCAGAGATCCAAGGACAGGGGGCAACGAGCAGTACTTC. The encoded protein is CATSRDPRTGGNEQYF.

In its sample, this clone was seen many times. Other nucleotide sequences in the sample specify the same CDR3. V usage is TRBV7-9 and J usage is TRBJ1-3; 7 bases are a match to TRBD1. V dropped 5 bases and J dropped 0; count of bases not matched to a gene: 10. Germline values: CDR1 SEHNR, CDR2 FQNEAQ (reference sequence). CDR3 length equals 17 residues. This CDR3 reads CASSRRTGPTSGNTIYF. CDR3 nucleotide sequence: TGTGCCAGCAGCCGGAGGACAGGACCCACCTCTGGAAACACCATATATTTT.

This clone was found a few times. This chain's CDR3 is CASSLGDRATGYTF. CDR3 DNA sequence: TGCGCCAGCAGCTTAGGGGACAGGGCTACCGGCTACACCTTC. The chain uses TRBV5-1 and TRBJ1-2; 9 positions agree with TRBD1. V lost 2 bases, J lost 8 bases, and 7 bases stayed unmatched. Germline loops: CDR1 SGHRS, CDR2 YFSETQ. The CDR3 has 14 residues.

CDR3 DNA sequence: TGCGCCAGCAGCCAACACAATTCTAGCACAGATACGCAGTATTTT. Protein sequence: CASSQHNSSTDTQYF. The rearrangement links TRBV4-1 to TRBJ2-3; D unclear. Trimming shortened V by 2 bases and J by 0 bases, and 9 bases separated the two germline ends. CDR1 is MGHRA, CDR2 YSYEKL, per germline. This CDR3 is 15 amino acids long.

V usage is TRBV4-3 and J usage is TRBJ1-1, with a possible D match to TRBD1 (6 bases). Germline V gene sequence: CDR1 LGHNA, CDR2 YSLEER. This CDR3 comprises 15 residues. Trimming pared 0 bases from V and 7 bases from J, leaving 15 bases between. In DNA form, the CDR3 reads TGCGCCAGCAGCCAAGAAGGGGGGGCGCTGGGTGAAGCTTTCTTT. As protein: CASSQEGGALGEAFF.